The clone carrying this T cell receptor beta chain was picked up a small number of times. No antigen is known for it. CDR1 is WSHSY, CDR2 SAAADI, per germline. CDR3 length: 16 amino acids. V lost 2 bases to trimming and J lost 6 bases, with 20 bases between them. In TCRdb, the 5' RACE reads were re-called with MiXCR into one record per CDR3 protein. Seen here are about 630,000 distinct CDR3 sequences, roughly 12% observed once, and the top ten hold about 15%. The sample belongs to a study of T cells after yellow fever vaccination. Notes on the study in general: Repertoires sorted by FACS could include abundant clonotypes that are contaminants from the bulk population. Most clones from primary vaccination resurfaced after the booster (about 96% CD4, 75% to 90% CD8).

The specimen was PBMCs, collected on the day of the yellow fever booster vaccination. The TCR comes from a man younger than 45 who received the YFV17D yellow fever vaccine. The chain joins TRBV10-2 to TRBJ2-7, with TRBD1 as a possible D gene (6 bases). This chain's CDR3 is CASSEVKGVQSREQYF. The CDR3 DNA reads as TGCGCCAGCAGTGAGGTTAAGGGGGTGCAGAGTCGCGAGCAGTACTTC.